Listed below are T cell receptor beta chains from one sample, sequenced in a study of blood T cell repertoires in COVID-19. Only in-frame clones appear in the TCRdb table, and some are missing; sequencing was by immunoSEQ multiplex PCR. The repertoire consists of about 260,000 clones, with around 87% occurring once and the leading ten covering over 2%. The sequencing input was peripheral blood. Every receptor here comes from a woman in her forties or fifties with acute or convalescent COVID-19. Each CDR3 is given with its conserved first and last residue. D genes are given only for firm matches. Where a row states a size, it is once, few, many or the class of an expanded clone; other rows omit it.

CDR3nt	CDR3aa	v_gene	d_gene	j_gene	abundance
TGTGCCAGCAGCTTGCGCCAGTACAATGAGCAGTTCTTC	CASSLRQYNEQFF	TRBV5-6	NA	TRBJ2-1	NA
TGTGCCAGTAGTCCTCCCGGGACAGGGGTTTATGGCTACACCTTC	CASSPPGTGVYGYTF	TRBV19	TRBD1	TRBJ1-2	NA
TGTGCCAGCAGCTTAGTCCGGACTAGCGGGAGGAACAATGAGCAGTTCTTC	CASSLVRTSGRNNEQFF	TRBV7-8	TRBD2	TRBJ2-1	NA
TGTGCCAGCAGCTTAATAGGGGCCGGGAGGGAGTACGAGCAGTACTTC	CASSLIGAGREYEQYF	TRBV7-2	TRBD2	TRBJ2-7	NA
TGTGCCAGCAGGGCTCCCGGGGACAGGGGGCGCGGTTACGAGCAGTACTTC	CASRAPGDRGRGYEQYF	TRBV11-2	TRBD1	TRBJ2-7	NA
TGTGCCAGCAGCTTGGGTTCAGGGAACTATGGCTACACCTTC	CASSLGSGNYGYTF	TRBV5-6	NA	TRBJ1-2	NA
TGTGCCAGCAGCCCCCGACAGAGCTACTATGGCTACACCTTC	CASSPRQSYYGYTF	TRBV7-2	NA	TRBJ1-2	NA
TGTGCCAGCAGCCCCCTAAGCGGGGTGGGCACCGGGGAGCTGTTTTTT	CASSPLSGVGTGELFF	TRBV7-3	TRBD2	TRBJ2-2	NA
TGTGCCAGCAGTGCGACAAGGGGCTCTGGAAACACCATATATTTT	CASSATRGSGNTIYF	TRBV2	NA	TRBJ1-3	NA
TGCGCCAGCAGCCACCAACGGACTAGTCGTGATGAGCAGTTCTTC	CASSHQRTSRDEQFF	TRBV4-1	TRBD2	TRBJ2-1	NA
TGCAGCGTTGGCTTTAGACAGGACAGTCCAAATGGCTACACCTTC	CSVGFRQDSPNGYTF	TRBV29-1	NA	TRBJ1-2	NA
TGTGCCAGCAGTCCTGACAGGGACGAGCAGTACTTC	CASSPDRDEQYF	TRBV2	TRBD1	TRBJ2-7	NA
TGTGCCAGCAGCTTGAATCAGGGTTGGGAGGACACTGAAGCTTTCTTT	CASSLNQGWEDTEAFF	TRBV11-1	NA	TRBJ1-1	NA
TGTGCCACCAGTGATCCTAGCGGGAGGGGCTACAATGAGCAGTTCTTC	CATSDPSGRGYNEQFF	TRBV24-1	TRBD2	TRBJ2-1	once
TGTGCCACCAGAGGGGCTTGGGATGAAGCTTTCTTT	CATRGAWDEAFF	TRBV24-1	NA	TRBJ1-1	NA
TGTGCCAGCACCGGCCTGGGCATGCCCCATCAGCCCCAGCATTTT	CASTGLGMPHQPQHF	TRBV28	NA	TRBJ1-5	NA
TGTGCCACCAGTGATTCGGGAGGTAGTGTGTCCAAAAACATTCAGTACTTC	CATSDSGGSVSKNIQYF	TRBV24-1	TRBD2	TRBJ2-4	once
TGTGCCAGCAGCCCTCCATGGACGAGCGGGAGGGCCCTCAATGAGCAGTTCTTC	CASSPPWTSGRALNEQFF	TRBV11-3	TRBD2	TRBJ2-1	NA
TGTGCCAGCAGCTCCAGCCCGGGACTAGGGAATGAGCAGTTCTTC	CASSSSPGLGNEQFF	TRBV7-3	TRBD2	TRBJ2-1	NA
TGCGCCAGCAGCGAGGGTGGCGGGAGGGGCACAGATACGCAGTATTTT	CASSEGGGRGTDTQYF	TRBV5-1	TRBD2	TRBJ2-3	NA
TGCGCCAGCAGCCTCCCCCGGACAGGGCCAAATCAGCCCCAGCATTTT	CASSLPRTGPNQPQHF	TRBV23-1	TRBD1	TRBJ1-5	few
TGTGCCAGCAGCTCAGGACTAGCGGGAGTATCTGAGCAGTTCTTC	CASSSGLAGVSEQFF	TRBV11-2	TRBD2	TRBJ2-1	NA
TGTGCCAGCAGCGCCGGGACAGGGACCTACGAGCAGTACTTC	CASSAGTGTYEQYF	TRBV9	TRBD1	TRBJ2-7	NA
TGTGCCAGCTCACCGTCCGGGACAGTCTACAATGAGCAGTTCTTC	CASSPSGTVYNEQFF	TRBV18	TRBD1	TRBJ2-1	NA
TGTGCCAGCAGCCCCGGGACAGGGGGCGTCTCACCCCTCCACTTT	CASSPGTGGVSPLHF	TRBV9	TRBD1	TRBJ1-6	NA
TGTGCCAGCAGTTTACACACAACTAGCGGGAGGGCCGAAGATACGCAGTATTTT	CASSLHTTSGRAEDTQYF	TRBV28	TRBD2	TRBJ2-3	NA
TGTGCCAGCAGCCAAGGACAGGGACCTAATGAAAAACTGTTTTTT	CASSQGQGPNEKLFF	TRBV4-2	TRBD1	TRBJ1-4	NA
TGTGCCAGCAGCGGAGGGAGCTCCTACAATGAGCAGTTCTTC	CASSGGSSYNEQFF	TRBV7-2	NA	TRBJ2-1	NA
TGTGCCAGCAGCCAAGTTCAGGGGGATAATTCACCCCTCCACTTT	CASSQVQGDNSPLHF	TRBV4-2	TRBD1	TRBJ1-6	few
TGTGCCAGCTCACCGGCGGAATCCTATGGCTACACCTTC	CASSPAESYGYTF	TRBV18	NA	TRBJ1-2	NA
TGTGCCACCAGTCGAGAGGGCTCTTACCACAGGGGCCAAATCTCTGGAAACACCATATATTTT	CATSREGSYHRGQISGNTIYF	TRBV24-1	TRBD1	TRBJ1-3	NA
TGTGCCAGTAGTACACAACAGGGTCGGGGAGAGCAGTACTTC	CASSTQQGRGEQYF	TRBV19	NA	TRBJ2-7	NA
TGCGCCAGCAGCGCCGGGTTGGCCTCCTCTGGCTACACCTTC	CASSAGLASSGYTF	TRBV5-1	NA	TRBJ1-2	NA
TGTGCCACCATTCCCGCGGGGCCCGGGGGCAAAAACATTCAGTACTTC	CATIPAGPGGKNIQYF	TRBV21-1	NA	TRBJ2-4	NA
TGCGCCAGCAGCTTGGAAAGGGGGAAGATCGGGGAGCTGTTTTTT	CASSLERGKIGELFF	TRBV5-1	NA	TRBJ2-2	NA
TGTGCCAGCAGGGGGGGGGCTTGGGATACGCAGTATTTT	CASRGGAWDTQYF	TRBV5-4	NA	TRBJ2-3	NA
TGTGCCAGCAGTCCAGGATTAGGAGGCTACACCTTC	CASSPGLGGYTF	TRBV6-2/TRBV6-3	NA	TRBJ1-2	few
TGTGCCAGCAGCTCCAAGCGTGTTCGGAACACCGGGGAGCTGTTTTTT	CASSSKRVRNTGELFF	TRBV7-8	NA	TRBJ2-2	NA
TGCGCCAGCAGCCAAGAAGTTTCTAGCGGCTACGAGCAGTACTTC	CASSQEVSSGYEQYF	TRBV4-3	TRBD2	TRBJ2-7	NA
TGTGCCAGCAGCTCAGATCAGGGTCACTATGGCTACACCTTC	CASSSDQGHYGYTF	TRBV7-9	NA	TRBJ1-2	NA
TGTGCCAGCTCACCACGGGGACAGGGGGCCTACGAGCAGTACTTC	CASSPRGQGAYEQYF	TRBV18	TRBD1	TRBJ2-7	NA
TGTGCCTGGGGACTAGCGGACCAAGAGACCCAGTACTTC	CAWGLADQETQYF	TRBV30	TRBD2	TRBJ2-5	NA
TGTGCCAGCTCACCCGACAGGGCTGAAGCTTTCTTT	CASSPDRAEAFF	TRBV18	TRBD1	TRBJ1-1	NA
TGTGCCAGCAGTCTTGGCGGGGTCTTATCGCAGTTCTTC	CASSLGGVLSQFF	TRBV28	NA	TRBJ2-1	NA
TGTGCCAGCAGAGGGACAGAGACCTACGAGCAGTACTTC	CASRGTETYEQYF	TRBV28	TRBD1	TRBJ2-7	NA
TGTGCCAGCAGTGCTCCCAGGGACACTGAAGCTTTCTTT	CASSAPRDTEAFF	TRBV28	NA	TRBJ1-1	NA
TGTGCCAGCAGTTTATCTAGCGGGAGCTCCTACAATGAGCAGTTCTTC	CASSLSSGSSYNEQFF	TRBV27	TRBD2	TRBJ2-1	NA
TGCAGCCCACGGGACAGGACCTCCAATGAGCAGTTCTTC	CSPRDRTSNEQFF	TRBV29-1	TRBD1	TRBJ2-1	NA
TGCAGCGTTGTCACGGCCGGGGGGTCTTATAGTGTCACTGAAGCTTTCTTT	CSVVTAGGSYSVTEAFF	TRBV29-1	NA	TRBJ1-1	NA
TGTGCCAGCAGCTTGTCGGGACAGGGGGTTGAAGCTTTCTTT	CASSLSGQGVEAFF	TRBV5-5	TRBD1	TRBJ1-1	NA
TGTGCCAGTAACGACAGAACTAATGAAAAACTGTTTTTT	CASNDRTNEKLFF	TRBV18	NA	TRBJ1-4	NA
TGCGCCAGCAGCTTCAGACTTGACAATGAGCAGTTCTTC	CASSFRLDNEQFF	TRBV5-1	NA	TRBJ2-1	NA
TGTGCCAGTAGTATATGGCGCAGGGAGGATGAGCAGTTCTTC	CASSIWRREDEQFF	TRBV19	NA	TRBJ2-1	NA
TGCAGTGCTAGTTTGCCGGGAGTTAATTACGAGCAGTACTTC	CSASLPGVNYEQYF	TRBV20-1	NA	TRBJ2-7	NA